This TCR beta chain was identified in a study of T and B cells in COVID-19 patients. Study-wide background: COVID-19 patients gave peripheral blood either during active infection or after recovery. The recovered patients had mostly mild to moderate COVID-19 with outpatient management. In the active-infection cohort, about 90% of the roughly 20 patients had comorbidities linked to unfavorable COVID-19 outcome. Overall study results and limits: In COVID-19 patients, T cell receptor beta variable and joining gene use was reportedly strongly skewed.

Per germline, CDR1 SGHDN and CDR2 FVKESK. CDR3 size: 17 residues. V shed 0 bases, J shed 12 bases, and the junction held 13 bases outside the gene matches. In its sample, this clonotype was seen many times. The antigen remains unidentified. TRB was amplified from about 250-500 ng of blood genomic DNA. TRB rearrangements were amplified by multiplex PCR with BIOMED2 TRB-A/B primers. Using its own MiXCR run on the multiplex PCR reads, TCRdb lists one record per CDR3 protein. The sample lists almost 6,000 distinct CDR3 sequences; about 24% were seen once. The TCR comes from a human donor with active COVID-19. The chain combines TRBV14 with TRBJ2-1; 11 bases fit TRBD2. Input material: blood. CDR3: CASSQDLLGTSGTGQFF. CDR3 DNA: TGTGCCAGCAGCCAAGATCTATTAGGGACTAGCGGAACCGGGCAGTTCTTC. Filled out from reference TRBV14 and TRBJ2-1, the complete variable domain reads EAGVTQFPSHSVIEKGQTVTLRCDPISGHDNLYWYRRVMGKEIKFLLHFVKESKQDESGMPNNRFLAERTGGTYSTLKVQPAELEDSGVYFCASSQDLLGTSGTGQFFGPGTRLTVL.